One sample yielded the 18 T cell receptor beta chains listed below, sequenced in a study of T cell repertoires in cytomegalovirus infection. TCRdb analysed the reads with MiXCR anew, one entry per CDR3 protein. The sample holds 20,000 to 25,000 distinct CDR3 sequences, 42% seen once. These receptors' targets are unknown. The source was CD8+ T cells from cultured PBMCs, collected from culture after CMV antigen stimulation. The receptors come from a human donor in good health (CMV status not recorded). Some clones in this sample may be carry-over from other donors' samples.

This chain connects TRBV6-2 or TRBV6-3 to TRBJ1-1; 11 bases fit TRBD1. CDR1 MNHEY and CDR2 SVGEGT come from the germline V gene. The CDR3 sequence is 17 residues long. V gave up 4 bases and J gave up 4 bases; unmatched junction bases: 11. CDR3 amino acids: CASSLQDRGRWGTEAFF. For the CDR3, the DNA is TGTGCCAGCAGTTTACAGGACAGGGGGCGATGGGGCACTGAAGCTTTCTTT.

The V and J genes are TRBV12-3 or TRBV12-4 and TRBJ1-5; perhaps TRBD1 as D (5 bases). V shed 1 base and J shed 2 bases, with 9 bases lying between them. The length of the CDR3 is 15 residues. Written as DNA, the CDR3 is TGTGCCAGCAGTTTAGGTAGGGGAGGCAATCAGCCCCAGCATTTT. Translated, it gives CASSLGRGGNQPQHF.

The chain recombines TRBV5-4 with TRBJ2-3; 13 bases align to TRBD2. Germline assignment: CDR1 SGHNT and CDR2 YYREEE (reference sequence). The length of the CDR3 is 18 residues. Losses at the gene ends were 1 base for V and 0 bases for J; bases not matched to a gene: 5. The CDR3 is CASSLHPGLAGSTDTQYF. As DNA, the CDR3 is TGTGCCAGCAGCTTGCATCCGGGACTAGCGGGAAGCACAGATACGCAGTATTTT.

This clonotype has ten or more counts. The chain employs TRBV7-8 and TRBJ2-7; 11 positions match TRBD1. The CDR3 spans 16 residues. Germline V lookup: CDR1 SGHVS, CDR2 FQNEAQ. V was clipped by 5 bases and J by 3 bases; unmatched bases: 9. In DNA, the CDR3 is TGTGCCAGCAGCAAAGACCCGGGACAGGGGGGCTACGAGCAGTACTTC. It specifies CASSKDPGQGGYEQYF.

The chain has TRBV7-9 and TRBJ1-4; TRBD1 aligns across 10 bases. CDR3 length equals 18 residues. Germline V gene data show CDR1 as SEHNR and CDR2 as FQNEAQ (reference sequence). V dropped 4 bases and J dropped 0; count of bases not matched to a gene: 8. The CDR3 here is CASSSFPGQGPTNEKLFF. The CDR3 region has the DNA TGTGCCAGCAGCTCCTTTCCGGGACAGGGGCCAACTAATGAAAAACTGTTTTTT. Supplemented by reference TRBV7-9 and TRBJ1-4, the full variable domain reads DTGVSQNPRHKITKRGQNVTFRCDPISEHNRLYWYRQTLGQGPEFLTYFQNEAQLEKSRLLSDRFSAERPKGSFSTLEIQRTEQGDSAMYLCASSSFPGQGPTNEKLFFGSGTQLSVL.

In its sample, this clonotype was seen a few times. The V gene is TRBV4-3, the J gene TRBJ1-5; TRBD1 aligns across 9 bases. The CDR3 has 15 amino acids. Germline V gives CDR1 LGHNA, CDR2 YSLEER. J gave up 6 bases and V 2 bases, and 5 bases lay outside the gene matches. Here the CDR3 reads CASSQKTGGGQPQHF. Written as DNA, the CDR3 is TGCGCCAGCAGCCAAAAAACAGGGGGCGGTCAGCCCCAGCATTTT.

This chain links TRBV18 with TRBJ1-6; 8 bases are shared with TRBD1. Germline CDR1 is KGHSH and CDR2 is LQKENI. Trimming removed 3 bases from V and 6 bases from J; junction bases left unmatched: 4. The CDR3 is 15 amino acids. The CDR3 coding sequence is TGTGCCAGCTCACCCCAGGGGGCACTTAATTCACCCCTCCACTTT. It translates to CASSPQGALNSPLHF.

This clonotype occurred a few times. The V gene is TRBV9, the J gene TRBJ1-2, with D possibly matching TRBD1 (5 bases). Germline V gene lookup returns CDR1 SGDLS and CDR2 YYNGEE. This CDR3 is 14 amino acids long. Trimming shortened V by 0 bases and J by 8 bases, and 14 bases separated the two germline ends. CDR3 sequence reads: CASSVAPGREGYTF. The CDR3 nucleotides are TGTGCCAGCAGCGTAGCCCCGGGACGTGAGGGCTACACCTTC. The full variable domain, completed using reference TRBV9 and TRBJ1-2, is DSGVTQTPKHLITATGQRVTLRCSPRSGDLSVYWYQQSLDQGLQFLIQYYNGEERAKGNILERFSAQQFPDLHSELNLSSLELGDSALYFCASSVAPGREGYTFGSGTRLTVV.

The table lists this clonotype with a few counts. The gene calls are TRBV12-3 or TRBV12-4 and TRBJ1-5; no clear D. V shed 6 bases and J shed 2 bases, with 11 bases lying between them. The CDR3 is made up of 14 amino acids. The CDR3 sequence: CASSTGRGNQPQHF. The CDR3 DNA follows: TGTGCCAGCAGCACCGGGAGGGGCAATCAGCCCCAGCATTTT.

CDR3 DNA sequence: TGTGCCAGCAGCTTGGCCCTGTACAATGAGCAGTTCTTC. Translation: CASSLALYNEQFF. The chain is built from TRBV5-4 and TRBJ2-1; D gene ambiguous. Germline CDR1 reads SGHNT; CDR2 reads YYREEE (reference sequence). The CDR3 is made up of 13 amino acids. The V end was cut by 0 bases, the J end by 4 bases, with 5 bases between.

This chain joins TRBV11-2 and TRBJ1-2; 7 bases fit TRBD1. The CDR3 is 18 residues long. CDR1 and CDR2 from the germline V gene are SGHAT and FQNNGV. The V segment lost 3 bases and the J segment 3 bases; nucleotides outside the gene matches: 16. Here the CDR3 DNA reads TGTGCCAGCAGCTTCGACGCCGGGACAGCTGACCCTCACTATGGCTACACCTTC. It codes for CASSFDAGTADPHYGYTF. Combining the CDR3 with reference TRBV11-2 and TRBJ1-2 gives the whole variable domain EAGVAQSPRYKIIEKRQSVAFWCNPISGHATLYWYQQILGQGPKLLIQFQNNGVVDDSQLPKDRFSAERLKGVDSTLKIQPAKLEDSAVYLCASSFDAGTADPHYGYTFGSGTRLTVV.

The gene calls are TRBV20-1 and TRBJ2-7; 7 nucleotides match TRBD1. CDR1 is DFQATT, CDR2 SNEGSKA, per germline (reference sequence). There are 14 residues in the CDR3. V lost 3 bases and J lost 1; bases outside the gene matches: 6. In DNA, the CDR3 is TGCAGTGCTAGTGGGGACAGACAATCCTACGAGCAGTACTTC. This sequence encodes CSASGDRQSYEQYF.

J is TRBJ1-1 and V is TRBV27; D not certain. The length of the CDR3 is 16 residues. The germline V and J ends were trimmed by 4 bases and 5 bases, with 20 bases remaining between them. The germline V gene encodes CDR1 MNHEY and CDR2 SMNVEV (reference sequence). The CDR3 DNA reads as TGTGCCAGCAGTTCCGTCTCCATAGGGTATAAGACTGAAGCTTTCTTT. It is translated as CASSSVSIGYKTEAFF.

This chain connects TRBV27 to TRBJ2-1; TRBD1 matches 9 bases. J gave up 8 bases and V 3 bases, and 5 bases lay outside the gene matches. The germline CDR1 and CDR2 sequences are MNHEY and SMNVEV (reference sequence). The CDR3 consists of 14 residues. As DNA, the CDR3 is TGTGCCAGCAGTTTGCAGACAGGGGGGGATGAGCAGTTCTTC. Translating it yields CASSLQTGGDEQFF.

This sequence joins TRBV5-1 and TRBJ2-7, with D unresolved. In germline, CDR1 is SGHRS, CDR2 YFSETQ. The ends were cut back, 0 bases at V and 7 bases at J, with 14 bases in the middle. This CDR3 region has 14 residues. This CDR3 reads CASSLASAPWEQYF. The CDR3 DNA reads as TGCGCCAGCAGCTTGGCCTCGGCCCCTTGGGAGCAGTACTTC.

This clonotype was detected a few times. J is TRBJ1-5 and V is TRBV6-1, with 9 bases lining up with TRBD1. CDR1 is MNHNS, CDR2 SASEGT, per germline. Germline trimming cut 3 bases from V and 7 bases from J; bases unmatched to any gene: 4. The CDR3 totals 14 residues. The CDR3 is CASSETGGKQPQHF. The CDR3 region has the DNA TGTGCCAGCAGTGAGACAGGGGGTAAACAGCCCCAGCATTTT.

A few counts support this clonotype. V is TRBV7-2 and J is TRBJ1-2; weak D call: TRBD1 (5 bases). CDR1 and CDR2 (germline): SGHTA, FQGNSA. The CDR3 runs to 12 residues. Trimming stripped 5 bases from V and 4 bases from J, with 8 bases between. The CDR3 sequence is CASSPGTYGYTF. Written as DNA, the CDR3 is TGTGCCAGCAGCCCCGGGACCTATGGCTACACCTTC.

This rearrangement joins TRBV12-3 or TRBV12-4 to TRBJ1-1; TRBD1 is a possible D gene (6 bases). Trimming stripped 6 bases from V and 5 bases from J, with 22 bases between. The CDR3 runs 16 residues. CDR3 nucleotide sequence: TGTGCCAGCAGCTGGGGGTCCCCGGGGGCGCGGACTGAAGCTTTCTTT. Amino acid sequence: CASSWGSPGARTEAFF.